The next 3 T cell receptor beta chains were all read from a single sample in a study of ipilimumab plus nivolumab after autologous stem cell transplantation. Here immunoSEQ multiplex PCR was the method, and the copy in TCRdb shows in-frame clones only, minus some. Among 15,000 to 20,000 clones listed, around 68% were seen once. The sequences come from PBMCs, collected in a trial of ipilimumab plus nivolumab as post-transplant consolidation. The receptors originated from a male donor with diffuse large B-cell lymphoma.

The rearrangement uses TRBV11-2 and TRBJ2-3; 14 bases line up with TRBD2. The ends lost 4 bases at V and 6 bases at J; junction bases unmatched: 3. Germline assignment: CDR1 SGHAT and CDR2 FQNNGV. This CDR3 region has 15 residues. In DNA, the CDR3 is TGTGCCAGCAGCTCTGGACTAGCGGGGGGTGATACGCAGTATTTT. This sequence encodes CASSSGLAGGDTQYF.

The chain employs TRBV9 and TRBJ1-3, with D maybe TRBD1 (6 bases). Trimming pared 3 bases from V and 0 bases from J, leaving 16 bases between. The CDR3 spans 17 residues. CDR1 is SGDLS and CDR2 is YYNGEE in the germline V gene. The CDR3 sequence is CASSDRTGMFSGNTIYF. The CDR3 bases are TGTGCCAGCAGCGATCGAACAGGGATGTTCTCTGGAAACACCATATATTTT. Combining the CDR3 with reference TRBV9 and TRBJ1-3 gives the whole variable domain DSGVTQTPKHLITATGQRVTLRCSPRSGDLSVYWYQQSLDQGLQFLIQYYNGEERAKGNILERFSAQQFPDLHSELNLSSLELGDSALYFCASSDRTGMFSGNTIYFGEGSWLTVV.

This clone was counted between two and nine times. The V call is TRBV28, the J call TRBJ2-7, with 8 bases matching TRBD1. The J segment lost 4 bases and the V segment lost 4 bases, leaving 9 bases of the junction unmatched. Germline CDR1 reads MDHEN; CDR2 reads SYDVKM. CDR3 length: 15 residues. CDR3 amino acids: CASSSHRGSVYEQYF. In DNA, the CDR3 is TGTGCCAGCAGTTCCCACAGGGGGTCCGTATACGAGCAGTACTTC.